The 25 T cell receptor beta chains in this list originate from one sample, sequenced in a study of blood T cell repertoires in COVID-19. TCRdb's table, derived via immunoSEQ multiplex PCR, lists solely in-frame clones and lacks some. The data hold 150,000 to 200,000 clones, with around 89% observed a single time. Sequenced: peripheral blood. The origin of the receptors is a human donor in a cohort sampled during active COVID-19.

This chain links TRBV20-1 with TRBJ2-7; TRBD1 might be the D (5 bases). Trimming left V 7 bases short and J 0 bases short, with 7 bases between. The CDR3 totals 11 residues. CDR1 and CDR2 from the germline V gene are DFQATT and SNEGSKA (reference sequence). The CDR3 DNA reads TGCAGTGGGGGCAGCTCCTACGAGCAGTACTTC. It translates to CSGGSSYEQYF.

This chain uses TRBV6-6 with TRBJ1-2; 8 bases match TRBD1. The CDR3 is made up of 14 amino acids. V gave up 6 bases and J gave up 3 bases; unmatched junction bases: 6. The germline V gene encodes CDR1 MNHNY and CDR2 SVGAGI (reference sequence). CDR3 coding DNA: TGTGCCAGCAGAAGACAGGGGAAGGACTATGGCTACACCTTC. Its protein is CASRRQGKDYGYTF.

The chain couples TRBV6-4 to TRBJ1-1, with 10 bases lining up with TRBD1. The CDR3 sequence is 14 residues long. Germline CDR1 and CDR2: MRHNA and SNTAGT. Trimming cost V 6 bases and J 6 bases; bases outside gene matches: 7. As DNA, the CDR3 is TGTGCCAGCAGCAAGACAGGGGGCGCGGCTGAAGCTTTCTTT. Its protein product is CASSKTGGAAEAFF.

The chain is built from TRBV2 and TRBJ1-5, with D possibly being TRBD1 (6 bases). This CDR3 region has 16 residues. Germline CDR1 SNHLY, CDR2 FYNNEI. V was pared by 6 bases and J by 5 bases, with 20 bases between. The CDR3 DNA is TGTGCCAGCAGCAGAGCAATGGACAGACCGTATCAGCCCCAGCATTTT. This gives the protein CASSRAMDRPYQPQHF. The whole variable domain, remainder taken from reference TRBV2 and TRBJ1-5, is EPEVTQTPSHQVTQMGQEVILRCVPISNHLYFYWYRQILGQKVEFLVSFYNNEISEKSEIFDDQFSVERPDGSNFTLKIRSTKLEDSAMYFCASSRAMDRPYQPQHFGDGTRLSIL.

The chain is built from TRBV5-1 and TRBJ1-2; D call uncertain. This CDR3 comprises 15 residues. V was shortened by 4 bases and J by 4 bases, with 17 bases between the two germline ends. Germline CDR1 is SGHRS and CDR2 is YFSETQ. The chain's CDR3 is CASSLGSLYGYGYTF. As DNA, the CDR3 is TGCGCCAGCAGCCTCGGGAGCTTGTATGGCTATGGCTACACCTTC.

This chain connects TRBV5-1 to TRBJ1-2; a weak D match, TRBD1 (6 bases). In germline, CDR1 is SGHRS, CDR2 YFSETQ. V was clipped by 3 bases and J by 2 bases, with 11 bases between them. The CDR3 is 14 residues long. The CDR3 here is CASSSSGQNYGYTF. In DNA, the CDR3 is TGCGCCAGCAGCTCATCGGGACAAAACTATGGCTACACCTTC.

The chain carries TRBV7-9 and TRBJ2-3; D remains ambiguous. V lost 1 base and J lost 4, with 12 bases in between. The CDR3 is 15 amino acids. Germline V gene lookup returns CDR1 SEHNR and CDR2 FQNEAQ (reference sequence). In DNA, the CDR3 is TGTGCCAGCAGCTTAGGATCAGGATCCGCAGATACGCAGTATTTT. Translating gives CASSLGSGSADTQYF.

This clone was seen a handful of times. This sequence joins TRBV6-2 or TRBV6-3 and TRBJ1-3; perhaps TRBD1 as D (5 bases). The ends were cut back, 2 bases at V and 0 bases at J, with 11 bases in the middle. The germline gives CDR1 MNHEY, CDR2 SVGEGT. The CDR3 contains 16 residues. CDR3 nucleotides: TGTGCCAGCAGTTACAGGGGTTCCAGCTCTGGAAACACCATATATTTT. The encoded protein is CASSYRGSSSGNTIYF.

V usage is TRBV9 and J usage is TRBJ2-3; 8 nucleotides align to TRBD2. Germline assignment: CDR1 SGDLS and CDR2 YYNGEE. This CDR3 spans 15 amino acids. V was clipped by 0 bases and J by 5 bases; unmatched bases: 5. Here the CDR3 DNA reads TGTGCCAGCAGCGTAGCCGGGGGGGCCGTAGATACGCAGTATTTT. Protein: CASSVAGGAVDTQYF.

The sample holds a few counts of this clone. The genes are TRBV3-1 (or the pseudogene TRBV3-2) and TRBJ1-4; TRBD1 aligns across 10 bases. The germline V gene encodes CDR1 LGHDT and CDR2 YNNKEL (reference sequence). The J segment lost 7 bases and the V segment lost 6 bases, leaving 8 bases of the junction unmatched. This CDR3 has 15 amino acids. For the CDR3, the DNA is TGTGCCAGCAGTAGGACAGGGGGAAGGGGTGAAAAACTGTTTTTT. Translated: CASSRTGGRGEKLFF.

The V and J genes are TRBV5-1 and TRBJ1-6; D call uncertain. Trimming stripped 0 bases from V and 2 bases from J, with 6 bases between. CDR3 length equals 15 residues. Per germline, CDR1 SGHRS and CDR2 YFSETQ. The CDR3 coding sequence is TGCGCCAGCAGCTTGGGAGGAACCTATAATTCACCCCTCCACTTT. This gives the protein CASSLGGTYNSPLHF.

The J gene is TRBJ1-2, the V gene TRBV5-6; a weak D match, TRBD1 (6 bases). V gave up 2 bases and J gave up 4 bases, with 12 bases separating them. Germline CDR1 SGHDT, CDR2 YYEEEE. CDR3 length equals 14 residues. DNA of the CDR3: TGTGCCAGCAGCTTTGCAGGGGCCCCCTATGGCTACACCTTC. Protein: CASSFAGAPYGYTF.

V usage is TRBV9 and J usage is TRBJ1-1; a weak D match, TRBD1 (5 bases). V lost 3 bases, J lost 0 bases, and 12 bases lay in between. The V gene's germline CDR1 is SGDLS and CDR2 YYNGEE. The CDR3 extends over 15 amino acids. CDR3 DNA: TGTGCCAGCAGCGCCCAGGGTATGATGAACACTGAAGCTTTCTTT. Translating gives CASSAQGMMNTEAFF.

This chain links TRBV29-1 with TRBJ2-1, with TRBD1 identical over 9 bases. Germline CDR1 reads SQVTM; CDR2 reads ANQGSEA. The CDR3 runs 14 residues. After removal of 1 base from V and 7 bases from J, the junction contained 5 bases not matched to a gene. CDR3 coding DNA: TGCAGCGTTGAAGGCGTACAGGGGGCTAATGAGCAGTTCTTC. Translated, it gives CSVEGVQGANEQFF.

As DNA, the CDR3 is TGTGCCAGCAGCTTCCACGACTCACAGGGGGGAAATTCACCCCTCCACTTT. Its translation: CASSFHDSQGGNSPLHF. The genes are TRBV5-4 and TRBJ1-6; 8 bases agree with TRBD1. After removal of 2 bases from V and 7 bases from J, the junction contained 11 bases not matched to a gene. Germline V CDR1 and CDR2: SGHNT, YYREEE (reference sequence). CDR3 size: 17 residues.

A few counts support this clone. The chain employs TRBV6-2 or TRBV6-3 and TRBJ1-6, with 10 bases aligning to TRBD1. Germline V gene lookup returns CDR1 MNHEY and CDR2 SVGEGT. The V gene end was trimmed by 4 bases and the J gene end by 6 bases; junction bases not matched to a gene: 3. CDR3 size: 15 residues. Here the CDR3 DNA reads TGTGCCAGCAGTTTTGACAGGGGGCTTAATTCACCCCTCCACTTT. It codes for CASSFDRGLNSPLHF.

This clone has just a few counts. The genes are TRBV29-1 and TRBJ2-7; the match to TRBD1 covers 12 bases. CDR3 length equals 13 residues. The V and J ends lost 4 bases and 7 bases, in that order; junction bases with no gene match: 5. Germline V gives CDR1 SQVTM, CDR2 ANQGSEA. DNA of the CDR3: TGCAGCGTTGGGGACAGGGGGCTTCTTGAGCAGTACTTC. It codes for CSVGDRGLLEQYF.

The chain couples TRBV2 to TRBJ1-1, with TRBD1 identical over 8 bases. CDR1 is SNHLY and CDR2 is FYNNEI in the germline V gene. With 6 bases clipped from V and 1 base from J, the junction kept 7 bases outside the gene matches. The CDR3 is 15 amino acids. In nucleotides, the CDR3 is TGTGCCAGCAGGAGGGACAGGTGGGGGAACACTGAAGCTTTCTTT. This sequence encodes CASRRDRWGNTEAFF.

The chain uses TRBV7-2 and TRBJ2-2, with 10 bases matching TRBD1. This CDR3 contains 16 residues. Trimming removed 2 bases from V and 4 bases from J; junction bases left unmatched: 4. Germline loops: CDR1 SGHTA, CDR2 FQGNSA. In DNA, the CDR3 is TGTGCCAGCAGCTTACGACAGGGGGCGCTCACCGGGGAGCTGTTTTTT. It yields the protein CASSLRQGALTGELFF.

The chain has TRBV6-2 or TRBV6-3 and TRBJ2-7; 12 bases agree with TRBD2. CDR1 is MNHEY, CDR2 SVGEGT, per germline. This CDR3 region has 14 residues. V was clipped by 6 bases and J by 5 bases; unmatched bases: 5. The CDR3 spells CASSQTSGRDEQYF. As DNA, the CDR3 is TGTGCCAGCAGCCAGACTAGCGGGAGAGACGAGCAGTACTTC.

The CDR3 coding sequence is TGTGCCAGCAGCTCCCGGGACAGGGGGTCTGAAGCTTTCTTT. Translation gives CASSSRDRGSEAFF. The J gene is TRBJ1-1, the V gene TRBV5-6; 11 bases agree with TRBD1. From germline, CDR1 is SGHDT and CDR2 YYEEEE. The J segment lost 6 bases and the V segment lost 3 bases, leaving 4 bases of the junction unmatched. There are 14 residues in the CDR3.

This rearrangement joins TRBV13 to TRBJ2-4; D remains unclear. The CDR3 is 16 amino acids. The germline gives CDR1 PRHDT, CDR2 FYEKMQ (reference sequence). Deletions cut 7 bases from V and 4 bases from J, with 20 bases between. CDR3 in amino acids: CASNFTLGRPKNIQYF. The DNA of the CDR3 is TGTGCCAGCAACTTTACCCTGGGCCGGCCGAAAAACATTCAGTACTTC.

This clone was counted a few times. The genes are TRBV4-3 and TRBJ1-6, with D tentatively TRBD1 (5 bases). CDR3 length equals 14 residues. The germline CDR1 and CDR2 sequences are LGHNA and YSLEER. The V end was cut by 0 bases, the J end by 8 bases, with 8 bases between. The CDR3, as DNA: TGCGCCAGCAGCCAAGAAGTCAGGGATTCACCCCTCCACTTT. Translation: CASSQEVRDSPLHF.

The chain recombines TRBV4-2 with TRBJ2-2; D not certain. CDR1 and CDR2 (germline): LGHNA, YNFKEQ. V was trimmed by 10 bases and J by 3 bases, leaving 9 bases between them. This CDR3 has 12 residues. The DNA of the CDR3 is TGTGCCACCCAGTCACACACCGGGGAGCTGTTTTTT. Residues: CATQSHTGELFF.

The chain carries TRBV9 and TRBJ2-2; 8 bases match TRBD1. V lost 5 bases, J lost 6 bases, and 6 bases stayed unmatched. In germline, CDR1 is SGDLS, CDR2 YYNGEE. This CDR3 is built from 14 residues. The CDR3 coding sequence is TGTGCCAGCAGAGGACAGGGTGCTCCCGGGGAGCTGTTTTTT. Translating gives CASRGQGAPGELFF.